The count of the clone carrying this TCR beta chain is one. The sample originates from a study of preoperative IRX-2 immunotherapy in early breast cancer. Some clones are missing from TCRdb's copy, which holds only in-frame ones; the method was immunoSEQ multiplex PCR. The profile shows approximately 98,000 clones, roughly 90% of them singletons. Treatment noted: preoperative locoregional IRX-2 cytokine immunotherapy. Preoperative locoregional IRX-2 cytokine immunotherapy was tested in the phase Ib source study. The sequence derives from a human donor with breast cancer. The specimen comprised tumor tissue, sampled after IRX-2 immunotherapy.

The DNA for the CDR3 is TGTGCCAGCAGTGAGGTGAGAACTGAAGCTTTCTTT. Its protein product is CASSEVRTEAFF. The genes are TRBV6-8 and TRBJ1-1; D is unclear. Germline assignment: CDR1 MNHGY and CDR2 SAAAGT. With 5 bases removed from V and 5 bases from J, the gap between germline ends came to 9 bases. There are 12 residues in the CDR3.